This record covers a single TCR beta chain. Its cognate antigen is unknown. The sample originates from a study of shared clonotypes between healthy human individuals. Study as a whole: Every donor yielded three CD4 naive, three CD4 memory, two CD8 naive and one CD8 memory plate. Findings and limits, study-wide: In general, naive subsets displayed greater estimated richness than memory subsets did.

Naive CD8 cells comprised CD45RO-negative, CCR7-positively selected cells, excluding terminally differentiated effector memory CD45RA+ cells. The germline V gene encodes CDR1 SGHDN and CDR2 FVKESK. This CDR3 has 16 amino acids. V shed 0 bases and J shed 2 bases, with 11 bases lying between them. Some clones are missing from TCRdb's copy, which holds only in-frame ones; the method was immunoSEQ multiplex PCR. The sample has around 610,000 clones, about 95% seen once. The TCR sequence derives from a woman under 40 in good health. The chain links TRBV14 to TRBJ2-1; D is perhaps TRBD1 or TRBD2 (6 bases each). The material sequenced was naive CD8+ T cells sorted from blood. CDR3 protein: CASSQDTGGPYNEQFF. The CDR3 nucleotides read TGTGCCAGCAGCCAAGATACCGGGGGCCCCTACAATGAGCAGTTCTTC.